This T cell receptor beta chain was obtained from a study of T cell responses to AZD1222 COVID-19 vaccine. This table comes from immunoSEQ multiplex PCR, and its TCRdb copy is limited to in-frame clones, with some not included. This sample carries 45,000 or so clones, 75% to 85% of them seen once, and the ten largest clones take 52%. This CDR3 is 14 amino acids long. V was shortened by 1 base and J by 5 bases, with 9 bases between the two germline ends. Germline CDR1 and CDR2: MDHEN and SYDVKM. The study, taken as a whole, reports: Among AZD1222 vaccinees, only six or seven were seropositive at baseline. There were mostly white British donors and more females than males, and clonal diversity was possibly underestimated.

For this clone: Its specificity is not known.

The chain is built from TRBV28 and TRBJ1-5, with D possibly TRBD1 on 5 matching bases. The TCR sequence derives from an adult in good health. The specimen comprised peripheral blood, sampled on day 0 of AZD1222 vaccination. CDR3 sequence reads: CASSLSSGDQPQHF. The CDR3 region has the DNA TGTGCCAGCAGTTTATCGTCGGGGGATCAGCCCCAGCATTTT. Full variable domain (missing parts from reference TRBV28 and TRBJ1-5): DVKVTQSSRYLVKRTGEKVFLECVQDMDHENMFWYRQDPGLGLRLIYFSYDVKMKEKGDIPEGYSVSREKKERFSLILESASTNQTSMYLCASSLSSGDQPQHFGDGTRLSIL.